These T cell receptor beta chains were read from a single sample in a study of blood T cells in healthy people across ages. From the 5' RACE reads, TCRdb called clonotypes with MiXCR, one entry per CDR3 protein. Among 650,000 to 800,000 distinct CDR3 sequences, roughly half were seen once, and the ten largest hold 13%. The sequenced sample consisted of blood. The receptors here all came from an elderly woman in good health. CDR3s include the opening cysteine and the closing phenylalanine or tryptophan. D genes are given only for firm matches. Clone size is shown for a subset of rows, as once, few, many or a class of expanded clone.

V: TRBV28; J: TRBJ2-4; size: many; D: -; CDR3: CASSLSVGPRGSIQYF; DNA: TGTGCCAGCAGTTTATCAGTGGGACCCCGAGGCAGCATTCAGTACTTC
V: TRBV20-1; J: TRBJ2-7; size: -; D: TRBD2; CDR3: CSARGDSGGTFNEQYF; DNA: TGCAGTGCTAGAGGAGATAGCGGGGGGACCTTCAATGAGCAGTACTTC
V: TRBV3-1; J: TRBJ2-7; size: many; D: -; CDR3: CASSNRDSFNGQYF; DNA: TGTGCCAGCAGCAACCGGGACTCCTTTAACGGGCAGTACTTC
V: TRBV12-3/TRBV12-4; J: TRBJ2-2; size: -; D: TRBD2; CDR3: CASSSAGGGTGELFF; DNA: TGTGCCAGCAGCTCGGCGGGGGGCGGGACCGGGGAGCTGTTTTTT
V: TRBV29-1; J: TRBJ2-1; size: -; D: -; CDR3: CSVEAGASSYNEQFF; DNA: TGCAGCGTTGAAGCCGGGGCGAGCTCCTACAATGAGCAGTTCTTC
V: TRBV30; J: TRBJ2-5; size: -; D: -; CDR3: CAWSPRETQYF; DNA: TGTGCCTGGAGCCCACGGGAGACCCAGTACTTC
V: TRBV20-1; J: TRBJ2-7; size: -; D: -; CDR3: CSGGLSYEQYF; DNA: TGCAGTGGGGGCCTCTCCTACGAGCAGTACTTC
V: TRBV10-3; J: TRBJ2-5; size: -; D: -; CDR3: CAISESSYGQYF; DNA: TGTGCCATCAGTGAGTCTTCCTACGGGCAGTACTTC
V: TRBV7-2; J: TRBJ2-5; size: many; D: -; CDR3: CASLARIQETQYF; DNA: TGTGCCAGCTTGGCGCGGATTCAAGAGACCCAGTACTTC
V: TRBV7-3; J: TRBJ2-1; size: many; D: TRBD2; CDR3: CASSSTRARLAGNINEQFF; DNA: TGTGCCAGCAGCTCCACGAGGGCTAGACTAGCGGGTAATATAAATGAGCAGTTCTTC
V: TRBV5-1; J: TRBJ1-1; size: few; D: -; CDR3: CASSIRDLHTEAFF; DNA: TGCGCCAGCAGCATACGGGACCTCCACACTGAAGCTTTCTTT
V: TRBV11-1; J: TRBJ2-5; size: -; D: -; CDR3: CASSLRGRGVRETQYF; DNA: TGTGCCAGCAGCTTACGGGGACGAGGGGTCCGAGAGACCCAGTACTTC
V: TRBV30; J: TRBJ1-2; size: -; D: -; CDR3: CAWSGSGVGGYTF; DNA: TGTGCCTGGAGTGGGTCTGGGGTTGGTGGCTACACCTTC